The 23 T cell receptor beta chains given below trace back to one sample, sequenced in a study of cytomegalovirus exposure and HLA in healthy donors. The PCR made use of 60 Vbeta and 13 Jbeta primers. TCRdb keeps only in-frame clones here, not all; method: immunoSEQ multiplex PCR. The sample has 85,000 to 100,000 clones; approximately 80% are singletons. Specimen: PBMCs. All receptors come from a woman in her thirties or forties in good health and CMV-seronegative.

V is TRBV19 and J is TRBJ1-1; D uncertain. Germline V lookup: CDR1 LNHDA, CDR2 SQIVND (reference sequence). The CDR3 has 14 amino acids. V shed 5 bases and J shed 0 bases, with 10 bases lying between them. In nucleotides, the CDR3 is TGTGCCAGTAGTTTTGGCTTTATGAACACTGAAGCTTTCTTT. This translates into CASSFGFMNTEAFF.

The chain uses TRBV5-4 and TRBJ2-2; perhaps TRBD1 as D (6 bases). The CDR3 contains 15 residues. V was trimmed by 0 bases and J by 4 bases, leaving 10 bases between them. The germline gives CDR1 SGHNT, CDR2 YYREEE (reference sequence). DNA of the CDR3: TGTGCCAGCAGCTTGGCCGTAGGGGGCACCGGGGAGCTGTTTTTT. Amino acids: CASSLAVGGTGELFF.

This clone was detected once. The chain carries TRBV7-2 and TRBJ1-2, with 7 bases aligning to TRBD1. This CDR3 comprises 12 residues. Germline loops: CDR1 SGHTA, CDR2 FQGNSA. Trimming at V came to 4 bases and at J to 9 bases, leaving 5 bases not matched to a gene. CDR3 sequence reads: CASSSRGLSYTF. CDR3 bases: TGTGCCAGCAGCTCTAGGGGGCTAAGCTACACCTTC.

This clone came up a few times. The chain carries TRBV4-1 and TRBJ2-7; perhaps TRBD1 as D (5 bases). The CDR3 is 9 residues long. Germline assignment: CDR1 MGHRA and CDR2 YSYEKL. V shed 9 bases and J shed 7 bases, with 7 bases lying between them. DNA for the CDR3: TGCGCCAGGCACAGGGAGCAGTACTTC. Protein sequence: CARHREQYF.

In this sample, this clone turned up a few times. V is TRBV19 and J is TRBJ2-1, with 8 bases that match TRBD1. This CDR3 comprises 14 residues. The V gene end was trimmed by 6 bases and the J gene end by 9 bases; junction bases not matched to a gene: 10. Germline CDR1 and CDR2: LNHDA and SQIVND (reference sequence). CDR3 nucleotide sequence: TGTGCCAGTAGCGACAGGGGTGGTGTGGGTGAGCAGTTCTTC. It is translated as CASSDRGGVGEQFF.

This clone was seen only a few times. The rearrangement links TRBV4-1 to TRBJ1-2; tentatively, D is TRBD1 (5 bases). The CDR3 runs 15 residues. The germline gives CDR1 MGHRA, CDR2 YSYEKL. V lost 0 bases and J lost 3, with 11 bases in between. CDR3 sequence: CASSQEWRGDYGYTF. CDR3 coding DNA: TGCGCCAGCAGCCAAGAGTGGAGGGGAGACTATGGCTACACCTTC.

This clone showed up just a few times. The gene calls are TRBV10-3 and TRBJ2-1; 9 nucleotides agree with TRBD2. The ends lost 0 bases at V and 3 bases at J; junction bases unmatched: 6. Germline V gene sequence: CDR1 ENHRY, CDR2 SYGVKD. The length of the CDR3 is 17 residues. The DNA of the CDR3 is TGTGCCATCAGTGAGTCGAGTCTAGCGGGGAGCTACAATGAGCAGTTCTTC. Translated: CAISESSLAGSYNEQFF.

The CDR3 spells CASSGDGGAKNIQYF. The CDR3 DNA reads TGTGCCAGCAGTGGGGACGGGGGGGCCAAAAACATTCAGTACTTC. The rearrangement uses TRBV2 and TRBJ2-4; 7 nucleotides agree with TRBD2. The trim removed 4 bases at V and 1 base at J, leaving 4 bases unmatched. The CDR3 extends over 15 amino acids. Looked up from germline, CDR1 is SNHLY and CDR2 is FYNNEI.

The CDR3 nucleotides are TGTGCCAGCAGCTTGCGAAGCGGCTATGGCTACACCTTC. Amino acid sequence: CASSLRSGYGYTF. The rearrangement uses TRBV5-4 and TRBJ1-2; D gene uncertain. The germline V gene encodes CDR1 SGHNT and CDR2 YYREEE (reference sequence). This CDR3 is built from 13 residues. Deletions cut 1 base from V and 4 bases from J, with 8 bases between.

CDR3 protein: CASSLVSGIEAFF. DNA of the CDR3: TGTGCCAGCAGCTTAGTTTCAGGGATTGAAGCTTTCTTT. The V call is TRBV11-2, the J call TRBJ1-1; perhaps TRBD1 as D (5 bases). From germline, CDR1 is SGHAT and CDR2 FQNNGV. The V end was cut by 1 base, the J end by 7 bases, with 10 bases between. The CDR3 is made up of 13 amino acids.

This chain links TRBV18 with TRBJ2-1, with 7 bases that match TRBD1. The CDR3 totals 16 residues. Germline V gene sequence: CDR1 KGHSH, CDR2 LQKENI. V gave up 1 base and J gave up 2 bases; unmatched junction bases: 5. The CDR3 sequence is CASSPRKGATYNEQFF. As DNA, the CDR3 is TGTGCCAGCTCACCACGAAAGGGGGCGACCTACAATGAGCAGTTCTTC.

This rearrangement joins TRBV18 to TRBJ1-1; D might be TRBD1 (5 bases). V was clipped by 6 bases and J by 6 bases, with 14 bases between them. Germline lookup yields CDR1 KGHSH and CDR2 LQKENI. The CDR3 loop spans 13 amino acids. CDR3 sequence: CASSPVREAEAFF. The CDR3 DNA reads as TGTGCCAGCTCCCCCGTCAGGGAAGCTGAAGCTTTCTTT.

This clone has just a few counts. CDR3 protein: CASSSGPSGAGELFF. CDR3 DNA: TGTGCCAGCAGCTCAGGACCGTCGGGAGCCGGGGAGCTGTTTTTT. The gene calls are TRBV5-6 and TRBJ2-2, with D possibly being TRBD2 (6 bases). CDR3 size: 15 residues. Per the germline V gene, CDR1 is SGHDT and CDR2 is YYEEEE. Trimming removed 3 bases from V and 6 bases from J, with 15 bases in between.

The genes are TRBV6-5 and TRBJ1-2; 8 nucleotides match TRBD1. CDR1 is MNHEY, CDR2 SVGAGI, per germline. Trimming cost V 6 bases and J 3 bases; bases outside gene matches: 0. This CDR3 has 12 residues. CDR3 protein: CASRGQDYGYTF. CDR3 nucleotide sequence: TGTGCCAGCAGGGGACAGGACTATGGCTACACCTTC.

V is TRBV18 and J is TRBJ2-1, with TRBD2 matching over 10 bases. The J segment lost 5 bases and the V segment lost 6 bases, leaving 4 bases of the junction unmatched. Germline V lookup: CDR1 KGHSH, CDR2 LQKENI. This CDR3 is 14 amino acids long. CDR3 sequence: CASSELAGNNEQFF. The CDR3 DNA sequence: TGTGCCAGCTCGGAACTAGCGGGAAACAATGAGCAGTTCTTC. Together with reference TRBV18 and TRBJ2-1, the CDR3 gives the full variable domain: NAGVMQNPRHLVRRRGQEARLRCSPMKGHSHVYWYRQLPEEGLKFMVYLQKENIIDESGMPKERFSAEFPKEGPSILRIQQVVRGDSAAYFCASSELAGNNEQFFGPGTRLTVL.

This chain uses TRBV19 with TRBJ1-1; D is ambiguous. Germline CDR1 is LNHDA and CDR2 is SQIVND (reference sequence). The CDR3 extends over 11 amino acids. Trimming removed 10 bases from V and 3 bases from J, with 9 bases in between. The CDR3 reads CATELHTEAFF. In DNA, the CDR3 is TGTGCCACCGAACTCCACACTGAAGCTTTCTTT.

This clone occurred a few times. The V and J genes are TRBV6-5 and TRBJ1-1, with D unresolved. Germline values: CDR1 MNHEY, CDR2 SVGAGI. Trimming left V 6 bases short and J 0 bases short, with 11 bases between. CDR3 length equals 14 residues. The CDR3 DNA is TGTGCCAGCAGGCCTGGAGCGTTGAACACTGAAGCTTTCTTT. Translating gives CASRPGALNTEAFF.

In its sample, this clone was seen once. The chain has TRBV7-8 and TRBJ2-6; D gene unclear. The germline gives CDR1 SGHVS, CDR2 FQNEAQ. CDR3 length: 15 amino acids. V lost 2 bases and J lost 1, with 6 bases in between. The CDR3, as DNA: TGTGCCAGCAGCTTAAGCAGGTCTGGGGCCAACGTCCTGACTTTC. As protein: CASSLSRSGANVLTF.

J is TRBJ1-1 and V is TRBV4-2; D not resolved. V lost 4 bases, J lost 5 bases, and 14 bases lay in between. The CDR3 is 14 residues long. Germline V gives CDR1 LGHNA, CDR2 YNFKEQ. The CDR3 loop reads CASSPTVEGTEAFF. The CDR3, as DNA: TGTGCCAGCAGCCCCACAGTAGAGGGAACTGAAGCTTTCTTT.

The rearrangement uses TRBV5-6 and TRBJ1-2; D perhaps matches TRBD1 (5 bases). Per germline, CDR1 SGHDT and CDR2 YYEEEE. Trimming removed 2 bases from V and 2 bases from J, with 10 bases in between. This CDR3 has 14 amino acids. CDR3 in amino acids: CASSFEDRNYGYTF. CDR3 DNA sequence: TGTGCCAGCAGCTTTGAAGACAGAAACTATGGCTACACCTTC.

The chain has TRBV5-1 and TRBJ1-2, with TRBD1 as a possible D gene (5 bases). The CDR3 runs 13 residues. Germline-derived CDR1 and CDR2 are SGHRS and YFSETQ. V gave up 0 bases and J gave up 8 bases, with 11 bases separating them. CDR3 in DNA: TGCGCCAGCAGCTTGGCCTCCAGGGTCGGCTACACCTTC. This sequence encodes CASSLASRVGYTF.

The V call is TRBV27, the J call TRBJ2-5; 15 nucleotides line up with TRBD2. Germline lookup yields CDR1 MNHEY and CDR2 SMNVEV (reference sequence). CDR3 length: 14 amino acids. The V gene end was trimmed by 8 bases and the J gene end by 6 bases; junction bases not matched to a gene: 4. The chain's CDR3 is CASRGTSGGKTQYF. The CDR3 bases are TGTGCCAGCCGTGGGACTAGCGGGGGGAAGACCCAGTACTTC.

V gene TRBV7-2 combines with J gene TRBJ1-4; D gene uncertain. The CDR3 consists of 14 residues. Trimming removed 5 bases at V and 3 bases at J, with 10 bases between. The germline gives CDR1 SGHTA, CDR2 FQGNSA. The CDR3 DNA follows: TGTGCCAGCAGCGAGGGTAGGTCTAATGAAAAACTGTTTTTT. It translates to CASSEGRSNEKLFF.